The sequence of this T cell receptor beta chain was determined in a study of blood T cell repertoires in COVID-19. Study context: The analysed material was cDNA or gDNA that came from T cells, B-cell-depleted T cells, or PBMCs.

Germline lookup yields CDR1 LGHDT and CDR2 YNNKEL (reference sequence). Trimming at V came to 4 bases and at J to 2 bases, leaving 6 bases not matched to a gene. There are 16 residues in the CDR3. The repertoire was sequenced with immunoSEQ multiplex PCR; TCRdb's copy has only in-frame clones and lacks some. The data show approximately 210,000 clones, about 91% seen once. This TCR came from a man younger than 45 with acute or convalescent COVID-19. This chain uses TRBV3-1 (or the pseudogene TRBV3-2) with TRBJ2-3, with 10 bases that match TRBD2. Source material: peripheral blood. Written as DNA, the CDR3 is TGTGCCAGCAGCCTCCAGCGGGGGGGGCCCACAGATACGCAGTATTTT. Its protein product is CASSLQRGGPTDTQYF.